The clone carrying this T cell receptor (beta chain) was detected ten times or more. The CDR3 sequence is 14 residues long. The germline V gene encodes CDR1 SGHRS and CDR2 YFSETQ. V trimming: 1 base; J trimming: 4 bases; junction bases outside the gene matches: 4. Using its own MiXCR run on the 5' RACE reads, TCRdb lists one record per CDR3 protein. The sample includes 50,000 to 70,000 distinct CDR3 sequences, less than 25% of them seen just once. Tregs were sorted as CD4+CD25+CD127-/low cells. V is TRBV5-1 and J is TRBJ1-1; 7 bases fit TRBD1. This receptor was obtained from a female donor with breast cancer. Sequenced input: tumor-infiltrating Tregs sorted from the breast tumor. The CDR3 loop is CASSLTGAGTEAFF. CDR3 nucleotides: TGCGCCAGCAGCTTGACAGGGGCGGGCACTGAAGCTTTCTTT. Filled out from reference TRBV5-1 and TRBJ1-1, the complete variable domain reads KAGVTQTPRYLIKTRGQQVTLSCSPISGHRSVSWYQQTPGQGLQFLFEYFSETQRNKGNFPGRFSGRQFSNSRSEMNVSTLELGDSALYLCASSLTGAGTEAFFGQGTRLTVV.